This T cell receptor (beta chain) was sequenced during a study of spatial heterogeneity in lung cancer. Looking at the study overall: Detection of beta-chain sequences consistently exceeded that of alpha-chain sequences. In the raw reads, each unique TCR and UMI combination was present more than ten times on average.

Germline V gene sequence: CDR1 MDHEN, CDR2 SYDVKM. The CDR3 consists of 13 residues. V lost 2 bases, J lost 7 bases, and 11 bases lay in between. TCR cDNA molecules each had a unique molecular identifier. TCRdb fed the 5' RACE reads into MiXCR, producing one record per CDR3 protein. This table holds more than 20,000 distinct CDR3 sequences, about 4.5% found once. As for time point: sample taken at primary tumor resection. Whole RNA came from tumor, nontumor lung or frozen PBMC and was sequenced without being sorted. Donation came from 70 or so patients with untreated early-stage non-small cell lung cancer.

The sample was PBMCs, taken at surgery. The sequence was obtained from a male donor with early-stage non-small cell lung cancer. The V and J genes are TRBV28 and TRBJ1-2; D call uncertain. The CDR3 nucleotides are TGTGCCAGCAGTTTAGCCCAGCCAGGTGGCTACACCTTC. Amino acids: CASSLAQPGGYTF.